These 17 T cell receptor beta chains share one sample of origin, sequenced in a study of T cells in Graves' hyperthyroidism and ophthalmopathy. Researchers took RNA transcripts and amplified the TCR beta CDR3 regions from them. The primer set for the first-round RT-PCR of the TCR CDR3 was HTBI. TCRdb used MiXCR to reprocess the multiplex PCR reads, holding one entry per CDR3 protein. The table lists approximately 700,000 distinct CDR3 sequences, approximately 16% of them singletons. Material for sequencing was blood. Every receptor here comes from a man younger than 30 with Graves' hyperthyroidism.

In DNA, the CDR3 is TGTGCCAGCAGCTTAGGCTATCCTAGCGGGAGGGCCCCAGATACGCAGTATTTT. It specifies CASSLGYPSGRAPDTQYF. The rearrangement uses TRBV11-2 and TRBJ2-3; 12 nucleotides match TRBD2. CDR1 is SGHAT, CDR2 FQNNGV, per germline. The CDR3 is made up of 18 amino acids. V gave up 1 base and J gave up 4 bases; unmatched junction bases: 9.

This clonotype turned up a few times. The chain has TRBV6-1 and TRBJ2-3; tentatively, D is TRBD2 (5 bases). Germline CDR1 is MNHNS and CDR2 is SASEGT. The CDR3 extends over 16 amino acids. The germline V and J ends were trimmed by 4 bases and 0 bases, with 14 bases remaining between them. The CDR3 coding sequence is TGTGCCAGCAGTGGGGTGGTTCGCGGGAGCACAGATACGCAGTATTTT. Its protein is CASSGVVRGSTDTQYF.

The sample holds a few counts of this clonotype. This sequence joins TRBV28 and TRBJ2-2; TRBD1 matches 9 bases. The V gene end was trimmed by 8 bases and the J gene end by 5 bases; junction bases not matched to a gene: 15. Germline values: CDR1 MDHEN, CDR2 SYDVKM. The CDR3 sequence is 17 residues long. The CDR3 DNA is TGTGCCAGCCCTGACCGACAGGGGGAAAGGCAGACCGGGGAGCTGTTTTTT. The encoded protein is CASPDRQGERQTGELFF.

The V and J genes are TRBV20-1 and TRBJ2-7; D may be TRBD2 (6 bases). V was shortened by 2 bases and J by 0 bases, with 14 bases between the two germline ends. The CDR3 spans 15 residues. Germline V gene lookup returns CDR1 DFQATT and CDR2 SNEGSKA (reference sequence). The chain's CDR3 is CSARPLAQISYEQYF. Here the CDR3 DNA reads TGCAGTGCTAGACCACTAGCACAGATCTCCTACGAGCAGTACTTC.

This clonotype was observed a few times. The V gene is TRBV24-1, the J gene TRBJ2-5; 9 bases line up with TRBD2. Germline loops: CDR1 KGHDR, CDR2 SFDVKD. V shed 9 bases, J shed 5 bases, and the junction held 12 bases outside the gene matches. The CDR3 covers 15 residues. The CDR3 DNA follows: TGTGCCACCTCCAGCGGGGGGCGCGTGAAGGAGACCCAGTACTTC. It specifies CATSSGGRVKETQYF.

At least ten counts were recorded for this clonotype. This sequence joins TRBV12-3 or TRBV12-4 and TRBJ2-7; D gene ambiguous. The CDR3 is made up of 14 amino acids. Between the trimmed V and J ends, which lost 8 bases and 1 base, there was a span of 15 bases. Written as DNA, the CDR3 is TGTGCCAGCCTCTCCGGTTCCCGGTCCTACGAGCAGTACTTC. This encodes CASLSGSRSYEQYF.

V is TRBV6-1 and J is TRBJ2-2; TRBD1 agrees at 8 bases. This CDR3 region has 16 residues. The J segment lost 4 bases and the V segment lost 4 bases, leaving 8 bases of the junction unmatched. From germline, CDR1 is MNHNS and CDR2 SASEGT. The CDR3 loop reads CASSGTGQGGTGELFF. CDR3 DNA: TGTGCCAGCAGTGGAACCGGACAGGGTGGCACCGGGGAGCTGTTTTTT.

This clonotype was detected only a few times. This rearrangement joins TRBV10-3 to TRBJ1-5; 9 nucleotides align to TRBD1. Per germline, CDR1 ENHRY and CDR2 SYGVKD. Trimming cost V 10 bases and J 0 bases; bases outside gene matches: 10. The CDR3 spans 16 residues. The CDR3 DNA is TGTGCCACCAGGACAGGGGAGGGTTATAGCAATCAGCCCCAGCATTTT. Translating gives CATRTGEGYSNQPQHF.

This clonotype was recorded many times. The chain employs TRBV12-3 or TRBV12-4 and TRBJ2-3, with TRBD2 matching 8 bases. The CDR3 is 14 residues long. The J segment lost 0 bases and the V segment lost 9 bases, leaving 5 bases of the junction unmatched. The CDR3 is CASRGGISTDTQYF. In nucleotides, the CDR3 is TGTGCCAGTCGGGGGGGGATAAGCACAGATACGCAGTATTTT.

This clonotype came up a few times. This chain connects TRBV24-1 to TRBJ2-2; D is ambiguous. From germline, CDR1 is KGHDR and CDR2 SFDVKD. The length of the CDR3 is 12 residues. V shed 9 bases and J shed 3 bases, with 7 bases lying between them. CDR3: CATGEYTGELFF. CDR3 in DNA: TGTGCCACCGGAGAGTACACCGGGGAGCTGTTTTTT.

This clonotype was detected ten times or more. The chain recombines TRBV28 with TRBJ2-7; D remains unclear. The CDR3 is 15 residues long. Germline values: CDR1 MDHEN, CDR2 SYDVKM. V gave up 3 bases and J gave up 2 bases, with 14 bases separating them. For the CDR3, the DNA is TGTGCCAGCAGTTTCGGACGGGTGGGGACCTACGAGCAGTACTTC. This codes for CASSFGRVGTYEQYF.

About this clonotype itself: Since a much larger clone is just one base distant, this may be a read error. The rearrangement uses TRBV28 and TRBJ2-7; D might be TRBD1 or TRBD2, each matching 5 bases. With 8 bases removed from V and 3 bases from J, the gap between germline ends came to 20 bases. The CDR3 is 15 residues long. The germline V gene has CDR1 MDHEN and CDR2 SYDVKM. CDR3 sequence: CASGPGDGPRYEQYF. The CDR3 nucleotides are TGTGCCAGCGGTCCCGGGGACGGGCCCCGCTACGAGCAGTACTTC.

In its sample, this clonotype was seen many times. The rearrangement links TRBV7-9 to TRBJ1-3; D may be TRBD1 (5 bases). CDR1 is SEHNR, CDR2 FQNEAQ, per germline (reference sequence). Trimming stripped 6 bases from V and 8 bases from J, with 14 bases between. This CDR3 has 13 amino acids. The CDR3 protein is CASSGGGGDTIYF. CDR3 coding DNA: TGTGCCAGCAGTGGCGGGGGGGGGGACACCATATATTTT.

This clonotype occurred a few times. The chain links TRBV20-1 to TRBJ2-7; 7 bases align to TRBD2. The CDR3 loop spans 12 amino acids. CDR1 is DFQATT and CDR2 is SNEGSKA in the germline V gene (reference sequence). V dropped 3 bases and J dropped 3; count of bases not matched to a gene: 2. Here the CDR3 DNA reads TGCAGTGCTAGGGCTAGCGGCTACGAGCAGTACTTC. Amino acid sequence: CSARASGYEQYF.

There are many counts of this clonotype. This chain links TRBV2 with TRBJ1-1, with D tentatively TRBD1 (5 bases). The V and J ends lost 8 bases and 4 bases respectively, with 14 bases between them. There are 13 residues in the CDR3. Germline V lookup: CDR1 SNHLY, CDR2 FYNNEI. The CDR3 bases are TGTGCCAGCGGCGGGGGGGAACGCACTGAAGCTTTCTTT. Translation: CASGGGERTEAFF.

V and J are TRBV7-9 and TRBJ2-2, with a possible D match to TRBD2 (6 bases). V lost 3 bases and J 1 base, leaving 9 bases between the germline ends. This CDR3 spans 15 amino acids. Per the germline V gene, CDR1 is SEHNR and CDR2 is FQNEAQ (reference sequence). CDR3 in DNA: TGTGCCAGCAGCTTGGGACTGATGAACACCGGGGAGCTGTTTTTT. This encodes CASSLGLMNTGELFF.

This clonotype came up many times. The V and J genes are TRBV28 and TRBJ2-3; 11 bases are a match to TRBD2. Germline CDR1 is MDHEN and CDR2 is SYDVKM. J lost 6 bases, V lost 5 bases, and 7 bases had no gene match. CDR3 length: 15 residues. CDR3 loop: CASSPPPSGRDTQYF. In DNA, the CDR3 is TGTGCCAGCAGTCCCCCCCCTAGCGGGAGGGATACGCAGTATTTT.